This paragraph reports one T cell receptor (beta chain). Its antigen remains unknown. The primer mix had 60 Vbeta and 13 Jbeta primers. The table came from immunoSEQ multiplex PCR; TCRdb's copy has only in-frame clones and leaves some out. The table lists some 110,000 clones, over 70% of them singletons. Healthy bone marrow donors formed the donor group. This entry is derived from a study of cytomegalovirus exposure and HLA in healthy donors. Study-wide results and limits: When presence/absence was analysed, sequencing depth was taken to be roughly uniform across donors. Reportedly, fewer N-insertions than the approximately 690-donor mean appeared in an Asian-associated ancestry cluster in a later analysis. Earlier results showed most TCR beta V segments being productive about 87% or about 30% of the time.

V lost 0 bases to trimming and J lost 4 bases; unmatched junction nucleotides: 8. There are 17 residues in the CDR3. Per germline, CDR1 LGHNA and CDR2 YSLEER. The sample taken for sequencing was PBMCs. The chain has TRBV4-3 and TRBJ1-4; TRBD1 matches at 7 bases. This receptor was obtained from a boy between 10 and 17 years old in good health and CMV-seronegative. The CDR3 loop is CASSQEVPGTDNEKLFF. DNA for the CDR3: TGCGCCAGCAGCCAAGAAGTACCCGGGACAGATAATGAAAAACTGTTTTTT.